This TCR beta chain was recorded in a study of response to subunit inactivated influenza vaccine. CDR1 is ENHRY, CDR2 SYGVKD, per germline. The CDR3 loop spans 13 amino acids. The junction had 6 bases not matched to a gene; V was cut back by 11 bases and J by 4 bases. TCRdb analysed the RT-PCR reads with MiXCR anew, one entry per CDR3 protein. Here the sample spans around 600,000 distinct CDR3 sequences, roughly 10% being singletons. This clonotype was seen only a few times. These data were likewise used in another study, on T cells expressing NK-cell markers. That paper states: Production of TCR beta cDNA relied on 5'RACE template switching with UMIs. The TCR beta repertoires originated in sorted CD3+CD56+NKG2C+, CD3+CD56+NKG2C- and CD3+CD56-NKG2C+ T cells. One of eight sequenced donors was HCMV-seronegative; the other seven were seropositive. Sorting was restricted to alpha-beta TCR T cells by an anti-gamma-delta TCR antibody in several experiments. Over 5 donors had dominant NKG2C+ clonotypes that comprised roughly 1.0-7.5% of their CD8+ T cells.

This specimen was PBMCs from blood, taken on the day of vaccination. The V call is TRBV10-3, the J call TRBJ2-2; 8 positions match TRBD2. The clonotype originates from a man between 45 and 60 years old who received an inactivated influenza vaccine. In DNA form, the CDR3 reads TGTGCCTTCCGGACTAGCTCCACCGGGGAGCTGTTTTTT. Its translation: CAFRTSSTGELFF.